This entry features one T cell receptor (beta chain) sequence. This sample is drawn from a study of blood T cell repertoires in COVID-19. Libraries were prepared by immunoSEQ multiplex PCR; TCRdb keeps only in-frame clonotypes and omits some of them. The sample lists over 45,000 clones, 65% to 85% occurring once. V lost 4 bases to trimming and J lost 5 bases, with 18 bases between them. This CDR3 comprises 16 residues. Germline-derived CDR1 and CDR2 are MNHEY and SVGAGI. This TCR came from a woman of 80 years or more with acute or convalescent COVID-19. The chain links TRBV6-5 to TRBJ2-1, with D possibly matching TRBD1 (5 bases). Material: peripheral blood. The CDR3 spells CASSSHKAQANNEQFF. Written as DNA, the CDR3 is TGTGCCAGCAGTTCCCATAAGGCACAGGCAAACAATGAGCAGTTCTTC.